Sequencing of this T cell receptor beta chain was carried out in a study of beta chain features in type 1 diabetes. The CDR3 spans 14 residues. V dropped 0 bases and J dropped 5 bases, with 13 bases sitting between them. Germline CDR1 reads SQVTM; CDR2 reads ANQGSEA. This clone was seen a handful of times. Antigen specificity is unknown. Purity of each sorted population was above 95%. Sequencing targeted expressed TCRB transcripts, as all isolated RNA had been reverse transcribed. This table comes from immunoSEQ multiplex PCR, and its TCRdb copy is limited to in-frame clones, with some not included. The sample carries fewer than 900,000 clones, 15% to 20% recorded once. Study-level results: PCR might favor shorter templates, equally in patients and controls. Fewer insertions but more deletions were seen at VDJ junctions in type 1 diabetes patients. There was a moderate but significant shortening of TCRB CDR3s in all four CD4+ subsets of Type 1 diabetes patients.

This chain joins TRBV29-1 and TRBJ1-1; a weak D match, TRBD1 (5 bases). Sequenced sample: naive CD4+ T cells from blood. The TCR comes from a woman aged 18-29 years in good health. The CDR3 reads CSVEDTGGVTEAFF. CDR3 bases: TGCAGCGTTGAAGACACCGGGGGGGTTACTGAAGCTTTCTTT. The full variable domain, in which reference TRBV29-1 and TRBJ1-1 provide the parts outside the CDR3, is SAVISQKPSRDICQRGTSLTIQCQVDSQVTMMFWYRQQPGQSLTLIATANQGSEATYESGFVIDKFPISRPNLTFSTLTVSNMSPEDSSIYLCSVEDTGGVTEAFFGQGTRLTVV.